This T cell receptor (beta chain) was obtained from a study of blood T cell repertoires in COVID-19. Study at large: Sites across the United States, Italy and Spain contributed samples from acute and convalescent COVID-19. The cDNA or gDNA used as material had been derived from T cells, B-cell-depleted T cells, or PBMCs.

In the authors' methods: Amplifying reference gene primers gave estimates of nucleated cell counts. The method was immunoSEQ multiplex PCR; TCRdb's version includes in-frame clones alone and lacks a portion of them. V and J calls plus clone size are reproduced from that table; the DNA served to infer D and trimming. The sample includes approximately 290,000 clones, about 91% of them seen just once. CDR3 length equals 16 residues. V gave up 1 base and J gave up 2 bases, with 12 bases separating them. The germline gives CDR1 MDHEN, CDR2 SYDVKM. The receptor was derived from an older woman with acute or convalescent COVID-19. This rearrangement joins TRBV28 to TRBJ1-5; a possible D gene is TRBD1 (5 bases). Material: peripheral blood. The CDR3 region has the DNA TGTGCCAGCAGTTTATTCATATGGGGCGGCAATCAGCCCCAGCATTTT. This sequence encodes CASSLFIWGGNQPQHF.